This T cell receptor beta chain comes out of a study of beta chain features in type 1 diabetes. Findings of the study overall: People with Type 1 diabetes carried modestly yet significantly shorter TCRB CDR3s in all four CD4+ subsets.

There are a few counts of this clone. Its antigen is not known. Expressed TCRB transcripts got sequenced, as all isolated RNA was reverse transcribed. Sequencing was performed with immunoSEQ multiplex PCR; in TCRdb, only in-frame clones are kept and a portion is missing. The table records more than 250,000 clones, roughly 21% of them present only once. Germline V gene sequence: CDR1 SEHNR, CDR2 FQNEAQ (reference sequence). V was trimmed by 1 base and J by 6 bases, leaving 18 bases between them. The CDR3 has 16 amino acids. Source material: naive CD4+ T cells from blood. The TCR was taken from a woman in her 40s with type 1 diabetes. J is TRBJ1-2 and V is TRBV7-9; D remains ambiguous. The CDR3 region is CASSLVLGGVVDGYTF. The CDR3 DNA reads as TGTGCCAGCAGCTTAGTCCTCGGCGGGGTGGTGGATGGCTACACCTTC.